This T cell receptor beta chain was sequenced during a study of blood T cells in healthy people across ages. General study results and limits: Diversity estimated from one million T cells was considered an underestimate. The study could not conclusively compare naive and antigen-experienced cells, given its unsorted PBMCs.

In the case of this clonotype: What it recognizes is unknown. One end of the junction does not line up with germline, which may come from a read error.

The CDR3 is 13 residues long. Germline CDR1 is DFQATT and CDR2 is SNEGSKA (reference sequence). The second PCR ran about 6 to 12 cycles with a sample-barcoded 5' primer and J-beta primers. Via MiXCR, TCRdb re-called the 5' RACE reads, giving one row per CDR3 protein. The table shows approximately 810,000 distinct CDR3 sequences, with about 30% occurring only once. The sample taken for sequencing was blood. The clonotype originates from a woman aged 80 or older in good health. The rearrangement uses TRBV20-1 and TRBJ1-5; D uncertain. The CDR3 is CSVNSNSSQPQHF. As DNA, the CDR3 is TGCAGTGTCAACAGTAATAGCAGTCAGCCCCAGCATTTT.